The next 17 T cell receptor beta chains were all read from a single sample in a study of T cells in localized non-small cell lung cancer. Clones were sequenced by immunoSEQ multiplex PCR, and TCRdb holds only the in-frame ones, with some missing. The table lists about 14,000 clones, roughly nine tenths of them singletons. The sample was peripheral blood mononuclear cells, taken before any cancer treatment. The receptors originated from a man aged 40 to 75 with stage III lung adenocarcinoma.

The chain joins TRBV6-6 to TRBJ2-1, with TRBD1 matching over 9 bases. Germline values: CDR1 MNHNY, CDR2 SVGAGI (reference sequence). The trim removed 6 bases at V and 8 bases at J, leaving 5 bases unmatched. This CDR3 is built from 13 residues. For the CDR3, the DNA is TGTGCCAGCAGCCGTACAGGGGGCGATGAGCAGTTCTTC. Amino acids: CASSRTGGDEQFF.

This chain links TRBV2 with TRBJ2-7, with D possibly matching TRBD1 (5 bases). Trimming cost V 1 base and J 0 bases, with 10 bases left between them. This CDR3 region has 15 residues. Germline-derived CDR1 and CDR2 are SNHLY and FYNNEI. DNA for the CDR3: TGTGCCAGCAGTGAAGGCAGGGCTAGCTCCTACGAGCAGTACTTC. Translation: CASSEGRASSYEQYF.

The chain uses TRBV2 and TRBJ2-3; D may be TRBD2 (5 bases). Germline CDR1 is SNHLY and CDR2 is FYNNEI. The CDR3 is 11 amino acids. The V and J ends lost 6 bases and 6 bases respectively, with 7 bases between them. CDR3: CASRLADTQYF. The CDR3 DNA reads TGTGCCAGCAGGTTAGCGGATACGCAGTATTTT.

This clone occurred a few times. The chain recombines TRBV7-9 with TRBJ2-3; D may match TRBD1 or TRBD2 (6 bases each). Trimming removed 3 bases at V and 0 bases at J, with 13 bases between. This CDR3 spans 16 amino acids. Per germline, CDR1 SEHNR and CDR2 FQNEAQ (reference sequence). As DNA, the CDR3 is TGTGCCAGCAGCTTCAGGGGACTTTCGAGCACAGATACGCAGTATTTT. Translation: CASSFRGLSSTDTQYF.

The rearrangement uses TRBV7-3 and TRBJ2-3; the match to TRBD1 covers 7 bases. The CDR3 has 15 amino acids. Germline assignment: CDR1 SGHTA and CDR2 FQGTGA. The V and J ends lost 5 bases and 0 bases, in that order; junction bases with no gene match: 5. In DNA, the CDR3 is TGTGCCAGCAGCGACGGGACAGCTAGCACAGATACGCAGTATTTT. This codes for CASSDGTASTDTQYF.

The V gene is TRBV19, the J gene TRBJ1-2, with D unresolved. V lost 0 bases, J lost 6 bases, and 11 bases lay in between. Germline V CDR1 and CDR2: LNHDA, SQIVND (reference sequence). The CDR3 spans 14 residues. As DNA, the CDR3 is TGTGCCAGTAGTATAGATGGAACAAGGGATGGCTACACCTTC. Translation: CASSIDGTRDGYTF.

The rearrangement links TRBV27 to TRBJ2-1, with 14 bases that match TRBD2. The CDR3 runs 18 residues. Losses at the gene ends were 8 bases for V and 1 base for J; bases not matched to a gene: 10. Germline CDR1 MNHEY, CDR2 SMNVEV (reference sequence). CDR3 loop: CASRSGLAGAGSYNEQFF. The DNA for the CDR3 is TGTGCCAGCCGATCGGGACTAGCGGGAGCGGGGTCCTACAATGAGCAGTTCTTC.

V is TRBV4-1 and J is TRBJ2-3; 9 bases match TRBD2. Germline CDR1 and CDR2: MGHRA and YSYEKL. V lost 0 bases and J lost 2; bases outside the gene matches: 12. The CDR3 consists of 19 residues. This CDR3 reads CASSQDPAGGLGDTDTQYF. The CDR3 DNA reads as TGCGCCAGCAGCCAAGATCCAGCGGGAGGTCTCGGCGACACAGATACGCAGTATTTT.

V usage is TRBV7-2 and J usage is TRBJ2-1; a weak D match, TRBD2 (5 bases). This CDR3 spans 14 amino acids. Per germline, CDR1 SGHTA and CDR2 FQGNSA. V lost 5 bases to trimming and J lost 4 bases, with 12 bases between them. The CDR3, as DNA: TGTGCCAGCAGCGGGAGCGCCACGTACAATGAGCAGTTCTTC. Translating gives CASSGSATYNEQFF.

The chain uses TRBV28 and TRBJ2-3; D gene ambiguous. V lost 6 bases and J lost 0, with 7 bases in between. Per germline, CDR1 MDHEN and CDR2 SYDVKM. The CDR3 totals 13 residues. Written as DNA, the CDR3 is TGTGCCAGCAGGCCAGCTAGCACAGATACGCAGTATTTT. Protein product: CASRPASTDTQYF.

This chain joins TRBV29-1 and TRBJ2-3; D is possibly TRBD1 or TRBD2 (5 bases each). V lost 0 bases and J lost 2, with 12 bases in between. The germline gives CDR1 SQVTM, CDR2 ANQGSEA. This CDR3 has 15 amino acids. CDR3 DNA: TGCAGCGTTGAAGATCTTTGGGGGTACACAGATACGCAGTATTTT. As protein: CSVEDLWGYTDTQYF.

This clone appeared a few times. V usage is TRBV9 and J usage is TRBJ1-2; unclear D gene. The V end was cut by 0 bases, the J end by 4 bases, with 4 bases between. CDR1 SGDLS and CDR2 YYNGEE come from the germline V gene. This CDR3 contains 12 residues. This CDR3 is CASSVGTYGYTF. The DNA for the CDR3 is TGTGCCAGCAGCGTAGGGACCTATGGCTACACCTTC.

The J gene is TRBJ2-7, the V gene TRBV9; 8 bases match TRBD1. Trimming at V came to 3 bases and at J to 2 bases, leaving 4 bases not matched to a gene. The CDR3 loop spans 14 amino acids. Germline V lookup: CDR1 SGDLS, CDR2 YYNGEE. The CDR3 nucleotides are TGTGCCAGCAGCGCCAGGGGGCTTACCTACGAGCAGTACTTC. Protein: CASSARGLTYEQYF.

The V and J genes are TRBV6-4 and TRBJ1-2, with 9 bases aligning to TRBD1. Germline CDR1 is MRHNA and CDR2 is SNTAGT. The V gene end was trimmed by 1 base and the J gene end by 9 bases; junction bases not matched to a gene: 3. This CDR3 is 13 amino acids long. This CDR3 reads CASSDLTGGRYTF. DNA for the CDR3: TGTGCCAGCAGTGACTTAACAGGGGGCCGCTACACCTTC.

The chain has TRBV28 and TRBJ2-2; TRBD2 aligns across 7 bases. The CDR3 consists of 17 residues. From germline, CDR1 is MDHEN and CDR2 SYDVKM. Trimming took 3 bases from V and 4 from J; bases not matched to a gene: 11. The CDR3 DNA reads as TGTGCCAGCAGTTTCTATAGAGCTAGCGGACTCACCGGGGAGCTGTTTTTT. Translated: CASSFYRASGLTGELFF. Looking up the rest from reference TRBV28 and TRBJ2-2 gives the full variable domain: DVKVTQSSRYLVKRTGEKVFLECVQDMDHENMFWYRQDPGLGLRLIYFSYDVKMKEKGDIPEGYSVSREKKERFSLILESASTNQTSMYLCASSFYRASGLTGELFFGEGSRLTVL.

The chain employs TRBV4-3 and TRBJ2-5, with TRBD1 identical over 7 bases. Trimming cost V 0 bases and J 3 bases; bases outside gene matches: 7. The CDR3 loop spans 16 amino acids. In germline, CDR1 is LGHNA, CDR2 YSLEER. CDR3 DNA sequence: TGCGCCAGCAGCCAAGACATGCCCGGGACAGAAGAGACCCAGTACTTC. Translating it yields CASSQDMPGTEETQYF.

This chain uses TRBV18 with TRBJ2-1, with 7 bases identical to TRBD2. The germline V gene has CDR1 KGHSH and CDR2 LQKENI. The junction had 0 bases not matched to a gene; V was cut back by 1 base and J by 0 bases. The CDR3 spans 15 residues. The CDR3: CASSPLAGSYNEQFF. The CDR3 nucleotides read TGTGCCAGCTCACCACTAGCGGGCTCCTACAATGAGCAGTTCTTC.